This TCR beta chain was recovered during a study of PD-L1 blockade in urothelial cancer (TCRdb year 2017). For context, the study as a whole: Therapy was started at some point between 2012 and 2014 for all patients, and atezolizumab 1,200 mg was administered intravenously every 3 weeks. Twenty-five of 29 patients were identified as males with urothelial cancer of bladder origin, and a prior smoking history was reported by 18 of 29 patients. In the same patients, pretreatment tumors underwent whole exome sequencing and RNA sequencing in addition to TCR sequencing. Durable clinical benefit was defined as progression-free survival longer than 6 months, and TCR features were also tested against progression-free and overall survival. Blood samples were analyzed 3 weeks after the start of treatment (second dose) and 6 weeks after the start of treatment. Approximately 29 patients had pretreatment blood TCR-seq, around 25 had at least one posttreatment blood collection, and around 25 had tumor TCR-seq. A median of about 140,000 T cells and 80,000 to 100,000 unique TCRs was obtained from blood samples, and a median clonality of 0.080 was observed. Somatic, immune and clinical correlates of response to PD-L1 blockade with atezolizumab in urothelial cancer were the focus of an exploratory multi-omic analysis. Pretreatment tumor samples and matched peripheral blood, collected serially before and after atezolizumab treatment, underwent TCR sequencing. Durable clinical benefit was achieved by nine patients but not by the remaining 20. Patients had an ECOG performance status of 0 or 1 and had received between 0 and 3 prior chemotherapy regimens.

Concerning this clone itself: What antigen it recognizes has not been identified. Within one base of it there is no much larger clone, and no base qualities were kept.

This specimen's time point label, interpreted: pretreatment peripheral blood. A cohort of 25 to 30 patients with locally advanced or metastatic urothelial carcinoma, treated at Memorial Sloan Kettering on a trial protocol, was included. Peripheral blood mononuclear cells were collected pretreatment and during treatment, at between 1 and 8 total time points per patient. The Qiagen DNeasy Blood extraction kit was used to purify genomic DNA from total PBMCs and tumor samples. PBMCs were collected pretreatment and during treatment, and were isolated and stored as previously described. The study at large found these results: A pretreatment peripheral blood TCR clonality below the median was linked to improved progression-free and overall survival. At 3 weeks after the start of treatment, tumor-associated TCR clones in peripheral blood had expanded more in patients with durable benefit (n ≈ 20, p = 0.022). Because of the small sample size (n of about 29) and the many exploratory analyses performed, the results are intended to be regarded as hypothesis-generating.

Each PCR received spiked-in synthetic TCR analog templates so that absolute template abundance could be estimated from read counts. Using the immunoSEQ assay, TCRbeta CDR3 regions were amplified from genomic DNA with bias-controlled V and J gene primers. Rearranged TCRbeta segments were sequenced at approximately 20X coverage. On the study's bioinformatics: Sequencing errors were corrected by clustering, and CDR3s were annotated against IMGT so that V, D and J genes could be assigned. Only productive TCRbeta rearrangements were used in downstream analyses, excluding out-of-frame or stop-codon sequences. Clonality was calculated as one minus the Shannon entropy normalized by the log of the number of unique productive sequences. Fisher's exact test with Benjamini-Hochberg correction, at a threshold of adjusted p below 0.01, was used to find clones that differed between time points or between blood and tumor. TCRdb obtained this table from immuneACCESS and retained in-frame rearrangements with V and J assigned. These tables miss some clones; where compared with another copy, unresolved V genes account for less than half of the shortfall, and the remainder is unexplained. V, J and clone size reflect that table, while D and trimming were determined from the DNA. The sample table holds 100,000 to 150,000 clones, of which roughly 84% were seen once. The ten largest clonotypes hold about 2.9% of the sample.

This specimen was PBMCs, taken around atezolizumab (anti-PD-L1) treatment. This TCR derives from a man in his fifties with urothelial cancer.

The CDR3 is CASSDEEGGQDTQYF. The sequence in DNA is TGCGCCAGCAGTGATGAGGAGGGAGGTCAAGATACGCAGTATTTT. The rearranged chain carries TRBV10-1 and TRBJ2-3; the D gene is perhaps TRBD2, from 6 matching bases. From its cysteine to its phenylalanine, the CDR3 spans 15 amino acids. The DNA shown is the 45-base CDR3, in frame from base 1. Per the germline V gene (reference sequence), WNHNN is the CDR1 and SYGVQD is the CDR2. V is cut by 3 bases and J by 5 bases, and the space between the germline ends is 15 bases.